This T cell receptor beta chain appears in the sequencing data of a study of CD8+ T cells in alopecia areata. Study-level findings and limits: Mice showed clearer TCR sharing than patients did, a gap that was possibly HLA-related.

Extraction and reverse transcription of RNA yielded cDNA as the sequencing template. Using immunoSEQ multiplex PCR, the repertoire was profiled, and TCRdb retains in-frame clones only, with some absent. The sample gives about 150,000 clones, 45% to 60% of which show up once; less than 8% is in the top ten. V lost 3 bases and J lost 4; bases outside the gene matches: 11. The germline CDR1 and CDR2 sequences are SGHRS and YFSETQ. The CDR3 length is 16 residues. This clone has more than one count but fewer than ten. Its antigen is unknown. This TCR came from a human donor with alopecia areata. The specimen sequenced was CD4+ T cells sorted from blood. This rearrangement joins TRBV5-1 to TRBJ2-7; 9 bases are shared with TRBD1. The CDR3 is CASSSAIDRGTYEQYF. For the CDR3, the DNA is TGCGCCAGCAGCTCGGCAATAGACAGGGGGACGTACGAGCAGTACTTC. The complete variable domain, with remaining parts taken from reference TRBV5-1 and TRBJ2-7, reads KAGVTQTPRYLIKTRGQQVTLSCSPISGHRSVSWYQQTPGQGLQFLFEYFSETQRNKGNFPGRFSGRQFSNSRSEMNVSTLELGDSALYLCASSSAIDRGTYEQYFGPGTRLTVT.